This T cell receptor beta chain is drawn from a study of T cells after yellow fever vaccination (dated by TCRdb to the late 2010s). In terms of the full investigation: Libraries from fractions with low cell numbers were prepared with the SMART-Seq v4 Ultra Low Input RNA kit. To follow T-cell clones before and after both primary and booster YFV17D yellow fever vaccination, bulk TCR alpha and beta repertoires underwent longitudinal sequencing. Two healthy male donors made up the cohort, one aged 18 to 29 years and the other aged 30 to 39 years. Blood was collected at multiple timepoints before and after primary and secondary immunization, and bulk PBMC replicates and cell subsets were isolated.

What the study reported, not specific to this receptor: Most clones expanded after primary vaccination (around 96% of CD4 and around 89% of CD8) were re-detected after the booster, suggesting that broad memory maintenance occurred. The secondary T-cell response was found to be weaker but faster than the primary response, with a peak reached on day 5 rather than on day 15. Because only a couple of donors were included in the study, the extent to which the findings can be generalized is limited. A small share of clonotypes occurred in both CD4 and CD8 compartments, likely arising from convergent recombination. Computational filtering was needed because FACS-sorted repertoires could contain abundant contaminating clonotypes from the bulk population.

As concerns this clonotype: The antigen this receptor binds is unknown. Base qualities were left out, and no much larger clone turns up one base away.

The V end gives up 4 bases and the J end 1 base, leaving 10 bases in the junction not matched to a gene. CDR1 and CDR2 (MNHEY, SVGAGI) derive from the germline V gene. The CDR3 goes from the cysteine to the phenylalanine over 16 residues. Only CDR3 DNA remains: 48 bases, in frame from the first base. What this sample's treatment or condition label stands for: live attenuated yellow fever vaccine strain. At each blood-draw timepoint, two biological replicates of bulk PBMCs were obtained. PBMCs were isolated from peripheral blood using a standard Ficoll-Paque protocol. TriZol was used to extract RNA from bulk PBMCs, from CD4 and CD8 fractions, and from dextramer-positive and dextramer-negative fractions. TCR cDNA was made using 5'RACE template switching, a step that added a universal primer site and unique molecular identifiers. cDNA synthesis was primed from both the TCR alpha and TCR beta constant segments. Two PCR steps were used to amplify libraries, with sample barcodes and sequencing adapters being added in the second step. Sequencing of libraries was done on Illumina HiSeq 2500 (2x100 bp) or NovaSeq (2x150 bp). Turning to the authors' computational methods: MIGEC handled demultiplexing of reads and collapsing into UMI consensus sequences, while MiXCR performed V(D)J alignment. Using edgeR on replicate PBMC samples, clonotypes were called vaccine-responding if FDR was below 0.01 and the log2 fold change was above 5 up to day 15. Bulk clonotypes were assigned CD4 or CD8 identity according to which sequenced CD4 or CD8 repertoire held them at higher abundance. TCRdb redid the processing of the public reads, applying fastp at Q25 and MiXCR, and retained in-frame beta chains. A single entry per CDR3 protein holds the most common genes and DNA from its merged rows. TCRdb assigned the V and J calls; the authors' analysis was not used. Recorded for this sample are hundreds of thousands of distinct CDR3 sequences; roughly 12% of them occurred a single time. The top ten constitute over 12% of the sample.

The origin of this receptor is a man under 40 who received the YFV17D yellow fever vaccine. The rearranged segments are TRBV6-5 and TRBJ2-7, with 7 bases matching TRBD2. The starting material was PBMCs, obtained on the day of the yellow fever booster vaccination. This receptor has the CDR3 CASSSSRRAGSYEQYF. The bases read TGTGCCAGCAGTTCCTCAAGGCGAGCGGGGTCCTACGAGCAGTACTTC.